A single sample is the source of the 10 T cell receptor beta chains below, sequenced in a study of early T cells in non-severe SARS-CoV-2 infection. From the 5' RACE reads, TCRdb called clonotypes with MiXCR, one entry per CDR3 protein. The data hold fewer than 35,000 distinct CDR3 sequences, with approximately 6.2% observed a single time. The specimen was whole blood. The receptors shown here come from an adult who was a healthcare worker with PCR-confirmed SARS-CoV-2 infection or an uninfected control (not recorded which).

This clonotype appeared a few times. The V and J genes are TRBV7-9 and TRBJ1-1, with D perhaps matching TRBD1 (5 bases). CDR1 SEHNR and CDR2 FQNEAQ come from the germline V gene (reference sequence). CDR3 size: 15 residues. V lost 6 bases and J lost 10, with 24 bases in between. Written as DNA, the CDR3 is TGTGCCAGCAGTAGTTCCGGACAAACAACGTTGGGAGCTTTCTTT. Translating gives CASSSSGQTTLGAFF.

The chain has TRBV4-1 and TRBJ1-6; weak D call: TRBD1 (5 bases). V lost 0 bases to trimming and J lost 9 bases, with 18 bases between them. CDR3 size: 17 residues. Germline CDR1 is MGHRA and CDR2 is YSYEKL. The CDR3 loop is CASSQDQIAGRGSPLHF. The DNA for the CDR3 is TGCGCCAGCAGCCAAGATCAGATTGCGGGACGGGGTTCACCCCTCCACTTT.

This clonotype was detected ten times or more. The J gene is TRBJ2-5, the V gene TRBV5-4; the match to TRBD2 covers 7 bases. From germline, CDR1 is SGHNT and CDR2 YYREEE (reference sequence). The trim removed 5 bases at V and 11 bases at J, leaving 12 bases unmatched. The CDR3 has 13 residues. CDR3 coding DNA: TGTGCCAGCAGGCCGAACCCCGGACTAGTACAGTACTTC. Residues: CASRPNPGLVQYF.

This clonotype was observed at least ten times. This chain uses TRBV28 with TRBJ2-1; D may correspond to TRBD1 or TRBD2 (5 bases each). CDR1 is MDHEN and CDR2 is SYDVKM in the germline V gene. The CDR3 sequence is 16 residues long. Trimming left V 5 bases short and J 0 bases short, with 14 bases between. CDR3 bases: TGTGCCAGCAGTGACTGGGACCAGGGCTCCTACAATGAGCAGTTCTTC. The encoded protein is CASSDWDQGSYNEQFF.

There are many counts of this clonotype. The CDR3 reads CASSPYRGRDTQYF. The CDR3 DNA reads TGCGCCAGCAGCCCTTACAGGGGGCGGGATACGCAGTATTTT. This chain joins TRBV5-1 and TRBJ2-3, with TRBD1 matching 9 bases. In germline, CDR1 is SGHRS, CDR2 YFSETQ. The CDR3 loop spans 14 amino acids. The V segment lost 4 bases and the J segment 6 bases; nucleotides outside the gene matches: 6.

This clonotype was counted ten times or more. The CDR3 bases are TGTGCCAGCAGCCTCCGGGACAGGGCAGAGACCCAGTACTTC. Protein: CASSLRDRAETQYF. The chain links TRBV7-8 to TRBJ2-5; 9 nucleotides line up with TRBD1. This CDR3 has 14 residues. J was trimmed by 4 bases and V by 5 bases; bases with no gene match: 5. The germline gives CDR1 SGHVS, CDR2 FQNEAQ.

Only a few counts were recorded for this clonotype. The CDR3 protein is CASSFGGTAKKTQYF. The CDR3 DNA sequence: TGTGCCAGCAGCTTCGGTGGGACGGCAAAAAAGACCCAGTACTTC. V gene TRBV7-2 combines with J gene TRBJ2-5; either TRBD1 or TRBD2 may supply D (5 bases each). The V gene's germline CDR1 is SGHTA and CDR2 FQGNSA. The CDR3 has 15 amino acids. Trimming pared 3 bases from V and 6 bases from J, leaving 17 bases between.

The CDR3: CASSQDSRTQYF. Here the CDR3 DNA reads TGTGCCAGCAGCCAAGATAGTAGGACCCAGTACTTC. V usage is TRBV14 and J usage is TRBJ2-5; no clear D gene. Germline loops: CDR1 SGHDN, CDR2 FVKESK. The V and J ends lost 0 bases and 7 bases respectively, with 6 bases between them. The CDR3 has 12 amino acids.

This clonotype appeared many times. The chain joins TRBV3-1 to TRBJ2-7; a weak D match, TRBD2 (6 bases). V lost 6 bases, J lost 0 bases, and 12 bases lay in between. Germline loops: CDR1 LGHDT, CDR2 YNNKEL (reference sequence). This CDR3 spans 14 amino acids. The CDR3 sequence is CASRRDSSSYEQYF. The CDR3 DNA reads TGTGCCAGCAGAAGGGACTCCAGCTCCTACGAGCAGTACTTC.

This clonotype has ten or more counts. The chain has TRBV7-6 and TRBJ2-5; 10 bases map to TRBD2. The germline V gene has CDR1 SGHVS and CDR2 FNYEAQ. Germline trimming cut 6 bases from V and 7 bases from J; bases unmatched to any gene: 8. The CDR3 has 14 residues. Here the CDR3 reads CASRASGSEGTQYF. The CDR3, as DNA: TGTGCCAGCAGGGCTAGCGGGAGTGAAGGGACCCAGTACTTC.